Each of the 11 T cell receptor beta chains below was sequenced from the same sample in a study of TIL therapy for anti-PD-1-resistant metastatic lung cancer (dated by TCRdb to the early 2020s). Using bias-controlled multiplex PCR with the immunoSEQ v3 hsTCRB kit, the TCR beta CDR3 regions were amplified from genomic DNA. TCRdb stores this immuneACCESS table with in-frame sequences only. Part of the clones is absent; in the studies checked, under half of the shortfall reflects unresolved V genes, and no reason is known for the rest. In this sample the table shows under 100,000 clones, less than 70% of which occur a single time. The ten largest account for approximately 11% of the sample. The time point label for this specimen denotes: pre-treatment sample, taken before nivolumab and TIL therapy. The baseline tumor samples, taken from the same resection that was used to grow TIL, were excised metastases, most often pleural nodules or supraclavicular lymph nodes.

The material sequenced was tumor tissue, taken at baseline. Receptor source: a person aged 25-80 years with non-small cell lung cancer.

This clone has more than one count but fewer than ten. This chain connects TRBV5-1 to TRBJ2-5, with a tentative D call TRBD2 (5 bases). Germline values: CDR1 SGHRS, CDR2 YFSETQ. The V gene lost 4 bases and the J gene lost 1 base, with 14 bases spanning the gap. The CDR3 is 15 residues long. The CDR3 loop is CASSIRTGVQETQYF. CDR3 DNA: TGCGCCAGCAGCATCCGGACTGGCGTCCAAGAGACCCAGTACTTC.

The V and J genes are TRBV2 and TRBJ2-1, with TRBD2 as a possible D gene (6 bases). CDR3 size: 15 residues. V lost 6 bases, J lost 0 bases, and 12 bases lay in between. Germline-derived CDR1 and CDR2 are SNHLY and FYNNEI. CDR3 sequence (DNA): TGTGCCAGCAGCAAAGTCGGGGGCTCCTACAATGAGCAGTTCTTC. It yields the protein CASSKVGGSYNEQFF. The full variable domain, completed using reference TRBV2 and TRBJ2-1, is EPEVTQTPSHQVTQMGQEVILRCVPISNHLYFYWYRQILGQKVEFLVSFYNNEISEKSEIFDDQFSVERPDGSNFTLKIRSTKLEDSAMYFCASSKVGGSYNEQFFGPGTRLTVL.

The rearrangement uses TRBV18 and TRBJ2-6; the match to TRBD1 covers 8 bases. CDR3 length: 17 amino acids. Germline values: CDR1 KGHSH, CDR2 LQKENI. V trimming: 4 bases; J trimming: 0 bases; junction bases outside the gene matches: 5. The CDR3 coding sequence is TGTGCCAGCTCACGGGACAGGACCCCCTCTGGGGCCAACGTCCTGACTTTC. Protein sequence: CASSRDRTPSGANVLTF.

The CDR3 spells CSVDPVGYNEQFF. Here the CDR3 DNA reads TGCAGCGTAGACCCTGTCGGCTACAATGAGCAGTTCTTC. The rearrangement uses TRBV29-1 and TRBJ2-1; D uncertain. Germline assignment: CDR1 SQVTM and CDR2 ANQGSEA. This CDR3 contains 13 residues. Trimming stripped 6 bases from V and 3 bases from J, with 12 bases between.

The chain combines TRBV30 with TRBJ2-6; tentative D call: TRBD1 (5 bases). The V gene lost 3 bases and the J gene lost 5 bases, with 17 bases spanning the gap. Germline values: CDR1 GTSNPN, CDR2 SVGIG (reference sequence). The CDR3 is 16 residues long. CDR3 coding DNA: TGTGCCTGGAGAACATTCGGTCAGGGCAGGGCCAACGTCCTGACTTTC. Protein sequence: CAWRTFGQGRANVLTF.

The sample holds a few counts of this clone. The chain recombines TRBV4-2 with TRBJ2-7, with 8 bases fitting TRBD2. The CDR3 is made up of 16 amino acids. V trimming: 1 base; J trimming: 0 bases; junction bases outside the gene matches: 5. Germline loops: CDR1 LGHNA, CDR2 YNFKEQ. CDR3: CASSQAVAGSSYEQYF. CDR3 DNA: TGTGCCAGCAGCCAAGCTGTAGCGGGGAGCTCCTACGAGCAGTACTTC.

The V call is TRBV18, the J call TRBJ2-7; a possible D gene is TRBD2 (5 bases). Germline V CDR1 and CDR2: KGHSH, LQKENI. V was trimmed by 2 bases and J by 7 bases, leaving 15 bases between them. The CDR3 length is 14 residues. CDR3 loop: CASSPEGSVGEQYF. The CDR3 nucleotides read TGTGCCAGCTCACCAGAGGGATCGGTTGGGGAGCAGTACTTC.

The chain links TRBV14 to TRBJ2-2; 7 positions agree with TRBD2. J gave up 0 bases and V 0 bases, and 4 bases lay outside the gene matches. The germline V gene has CDR1 SGHDN and CDR2 FVKESK. CDR3 length equals 17 residues. Here the CDR3 reads CASSQDTGLANTGELFF. The DNA for the CDR3 is TGTGCCAGCAGCCAAGATACTGGACTAGCGAACACCGGGGAGCTGTTTTTT.

This clone was observed a handful of times. The chain recombines TRBV12-3 or TRBV12-4 with TRBJ2-2, with D uncertain. The germline V and J ends were trimmed by 6 bases and 7 bases, with 12 bases remaining between them. The CDR3 extends over 13 amino acids. CDR3: CASRVQSGGELFF. CDR3 sequence (DNA): TGTGCCAGCAGGGTACAGTCGGGCGGGGAGCTGTTTTTT.

This chain uses TRBV6-5 with TRBJ2-1; 9 bases fit TRBD2. Per germline, CDR1 MNHEY and CDR2 SVGAGI. CDR3 length: 15 residues. Unmatched junction bases numbered 12, after V lost 6 bases and J lost 9 bases. CDR3 in amino acids: CASSPGSGSLSEQFF. Here the CDR3 DNA reads TGTGCCAGCAGCCCAGGTAGCGGGAGTCTTAGTGAGCAGTTCTTC.

This clone has just one count. V is TRBV5-1 and J is TRBJ2-3, with D maybe TRBD1 (5 bases). Per germline, CDR1 SGHRS and CDR2 YFSETQ. V dropped 0 bases and J dropped 3 bases, with 14 bases sitting between them. This CDR3 is 16 amino acids long. The CDR3 is CASSLAPVPGTDTQYF. The CDR3 DNA reads TGCGCCAGCAGCTTGGCCCCGGTCCCAGGGACAGATACGCAGTATTTT.